A single sample is the source of the 14 T cell receptor beta chains below, sequenced in a study of metastatic and nonmetastatic thyroid tumors. Thyroid surgery had not been preceded by any treatment in any patient. Through MiXCR, TCRdb re-clonotyped the PCR reads. This table holds almost 85,000 clones, around an eighth found once. Sequenced material: tumor tissue. The receptors were sampled from a female donor with papillary thyroid cancer or a benign thyroid nodule (not recorded which). Some clones in this sample may be carry-over from other donors' samples.

This clone was detected many times. The chain couples TRBV20-1 to TRBJ1-6; D unresolved. The CDR3 consists of 11 residues. V gave up 4 bases and J gave up 11 bases, with 9 bases separating them. Looked up from germline, CDR1 is DFQATT and CDR2 is SNEGSKA (reference sequence). The CDR3 nucleotides read TGCAGTGCTAAGAATGGGCCACCCCTCCACTTT. Its translation is CSAKNGPPLHF.

Many counts were recorded for this clone. The J gene is TRBJ2-3, the V gene TRBV5-1; 9 nucleotides match TRBD2. CDR1 is SGHRS, CDR2 YFSETQ, per germline. V dropped 10 bases and J dropped 2; count of bases not matched to a gene: 11. The CDR3 sequence is 15 residues long. The CDR3 coding sequence is TGCGCCTGCCGGGATGGCGGGAGGGCCACAGATACGCAGTATTTT. Translated: CACRDGGRATDTQYF.

This clone came up many times. The chain uses TRBV5-1 and TRBJ1-1; D uncertain. The CDR3 totals 15 residues. CDR1 is SGHRS, CDR2 YFSETQ, per germline. Trimming took 0 bases from V and 4 from J, leaving 13 bases between them. This chain's CDR3 is CASSLGGRQSTEAFF. The CDR3 nucleotides read TGCGCCAGCAGCTTGGGCGGGCGCCAGAGCACTGAAGCTTTCTTT.

Ten or more counts support this clone. The V and J genes are TRBV13 and TRBJ1-2; 7 bases are a match to TRBD1. This CDR3 spans 15 amino acids. Trimming cost V 5 bases and J 5 bases; bases outside gene matches: 11. Germline CDR1 reads PRHDT; CDR2 reads FYEKMQ (reference sequence). The CDR3 loop reads CASSTVGQVVYGYTF. The DNA for the CDR3 is TGTGCCAGCAGCACAGTTGGACAGGTGGTGTATGGCTACACCTTC. Filled out from reference TRBV13 and TRBJ1-2, the complete variable domain reads AAGVIQSPRHLIKEKRETATLKCYPIPRHDTVYWYQQGPGQDPQFLISFYEKMQSDKGSIPDRFSAQQFSDYHSELNMSSLELGDSALYFCASSTVGQVVYGYTFGSGTRLTVV.

Ten or more counts support this clone. The chain employs TRBV6-1 and TRBJ2-3; TRBD1 might be the D (5 bases). Germline-derived CDR1 and CDR2 are MNHNS and SASEGT. Trimming pared 8 bases from V and 0 bases from J, leaving 15 bases between. The CDR3 totals 15 residues. CDR3 region: CASQSQGSSTDTQYF. The CDR3 region has the DNA TGTGCCAGCCAGTCCCAGGGATCTAGCACAGATACGCAGTATTTT.

The gene calls are TRBV6-4 and TRBJ2-3, with 10 bases lining up with TRBD1. Trimming cost V 2 bases and J 1 base; bases outside gene matches: 0. Germline-derived CDR1 and CDR2 are MRHNA and SNTAGT. This CDR3 comprises 15 residues. CDR3 in amino acids: CASSDGTGGTDTQYF. The DNA of the CDR3 is TGTGCCAGCAGTGACGGGACAGGGGGCACAGATACGCAGTATTTT.

This clone was observed many times. The genes are TRBV9 and TRBJ1-2; D possibly corresponds to TRBD1 (5 bases). V dropped 1 base and J dropped 4 bases, with 11 bases sitting between them. The CDR3 covers 14 residues. Germline lookup yields CDR1 SGDLS and CDR2 YYNGEE. CDR3 residues: CASSVSDRFYGYTF. In DNA, the CDR3 is TGTGCCAGCAGCGTATCCGACAGATTCTATGGCTACACCTTC.

In its sample, this clone was seen many times. The V call is TRBV5-1, the J call TRBJ2-2, with D perhaps given as TRBD1 or TRBD2 (5 bases each). This CDR3 contains 13 residues. Germline-derived CDR1 and CDR2 are SGHRS and YFSETQ. V lost 7 bases and J lost 2, with 9 bases in between. The CDR3 here is CASGGPNTGELFF. In DNA, the CDR3 is TGCGCCAGCGGGGGACCAAACACCGGGGAGCTGTTTTTT.

This clone showed up just a few times. This rearrangement joins TRBV6-1 to TRBJ2-3; TRBD1 matches 8 bases. J lost 9 bases, V lost 7 bases, and 9 bases had no gene match. CDR1 MNHNS and CDR2 SASEGT come from the germline V gene. The CDR3 runs to 13 residues. The CDR3 DNA sequence: TGTGCCAGCAAGACGACAGGGGTTCGGACGCAGTATTTT. This gives the protein CASKTTGVRTQYF.

Comment on this clone: Just one base apart from a much larger clone, this may be a read error. The gene calls are TRBV28 and TRBJ1-4; D gene uncertain. V gave up 1 base and J gave up 5 bases, with 14 bases separating them. CDR3 size: 16 residues. Germline CDR1 and CDR2: MDHEN and SYDVKM. Here the CDR3 DNA reads TGTGCCAGCAGTTTATACCGTGGGTCTTCCAATGAAAAACTGTTTTTT. This translates into CASSLYRGSSNEKLFF.

This clone was counted many times. The same CDR3 is also encoded by other DNA sequences in this sample. V usage is TRBV5-1 and J usage is TRBJ1-1; TRBD1 might be the D (5 bases). This CDR3 has 17 amino acids. Trimming pared 3 bases from V and 4 bases from J, leaving 22 bases between. CDR1 and CDR2 from the germline V gene are SGHRS and YFSETQ. In DNA form, the CDR3 reads TGCGCCAGCAGCTCGTACGACAGTAGACCGACGTTCACTGAAGCTTTCTTT. This translates into CASSSYDSRPTFTEAFF. The full variable domain, rest sourced from reference TRBV5-1 and TRBJ1-1, is KAGVTQTPRYLIKTRGQQVTLSCSPISGHRSVSWYQQTPGQGLQFLFEYFSETQRNKGNFPGRFSGRQFSNSRSEMNVSTLELGDSALYLCASSSYDSRPTFTEAFFGQGTRLTVV.

This clone has only a few counts. A read error is possible here, since a much larger clone lies one base away. In DNA form, the CDR3 reads TGTGCCAGCATGCTTTACAATGAGCAGTTCTTC. It specifies CASMLYNEQFF. The chain recombines TRBV7-2 with TRBJ2-1; D unclear. This CDR3 has 11 amino acids. Germline CDR1 is SGHTA and CDR2 is FQGNSA. V was cut by 7 bases and J by 4 bases, with 5 bases left in between.

Notes on this clone: A read error is possible here, since a much larger clone lies one base away. This sample also contains other DNA sequences that code for the same CDR3. As DNA, the CDR3 is TGTGCGAGCAGCTCCCACAGGGGGTTAGGTGGAAACACCATATATTTT. Translating gives CASSSHRGLGGNTIYF. The chain uses TRBV3-1 and TRBJ1-3, with 8 bases that match TRBD1. This CDR3 has 16 residues. The V gene's germline CDR1 is LGHDT and CDR2 YNNKEL (reference sequence).

The rearrangement uses TRBV20-1 and TRBJ2-1; TRBD1 agrees at 10 bases. This CDR3 is 14 amino acids long. Germline values: CDR1 DFQATT, CDR2 SNEGSKA (reference sequence). This chain's CDR3 is CSSPDRGQNNEQFF. Written as DNA, the CDR3 is TGCAGCTCCCCCGACAGGGGGCAAAACAATGAGCAGTTCTTC.